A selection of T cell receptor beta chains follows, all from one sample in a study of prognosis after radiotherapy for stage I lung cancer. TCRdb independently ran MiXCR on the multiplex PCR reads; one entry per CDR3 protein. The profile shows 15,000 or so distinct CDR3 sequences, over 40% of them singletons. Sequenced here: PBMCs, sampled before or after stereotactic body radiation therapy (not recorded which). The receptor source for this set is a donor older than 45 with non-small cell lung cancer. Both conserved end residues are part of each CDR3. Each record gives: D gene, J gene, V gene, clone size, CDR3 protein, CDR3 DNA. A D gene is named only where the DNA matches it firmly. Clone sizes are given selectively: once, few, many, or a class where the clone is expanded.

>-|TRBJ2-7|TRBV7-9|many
CASSLGVAGSSREQYF
TGTGCCAGCAGCTTAGGAGTCGCGGGCAGTTCGCGGGAGCAGTACTTC
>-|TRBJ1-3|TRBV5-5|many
CASSLDGFLSSGNTIYF
TGTGCCAGCAGCTTAGATGGTTTTTTAAGCTCTGGAAACACCATATATTTT
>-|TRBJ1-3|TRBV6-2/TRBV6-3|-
CASSQQESSGNTIYF
TGTGCCAGCAGTCAACAGGAATCCTCTGGAAACACCATATATTTT
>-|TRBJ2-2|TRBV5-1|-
CASSDGFAGELFF
TGCGCCAGCAGCGACGGGTTTGCCGGTGAGCTGTTTTTT
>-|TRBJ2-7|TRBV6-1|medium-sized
CASSAQGWEYEQYF
TGTGCCAGCAGTGCACAGGGTTGGGAGTACGAGCAGTACTTC
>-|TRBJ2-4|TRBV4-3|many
CASSQESGLRDIQYF
TGCGCCAGCAGCCAAGAGAGTGGTCTGAGAGACATTCAGTACTTC
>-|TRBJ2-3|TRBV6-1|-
CASTPAGEDTQYF
TGTGCCAGCACCCCGGCAGGGGAAGATACGCAGTATTTT
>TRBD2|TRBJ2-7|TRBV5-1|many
CASSPRGDPYEQYF
TGCGCCAGCAGCCCCCGGGGGGATCCCTACGAGCAGTACTTC
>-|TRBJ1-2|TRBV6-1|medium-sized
CASSLDQANYGYTF
TGTGCCAGCAGCTTGGATCAAGCTAACTATGGCTACACCTTC
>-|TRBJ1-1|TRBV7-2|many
CASSLGNRMNTEAFF
TGTGCCAGCAGCTTAGGGAACAGGATGAACACTGAAGCTTTCTTT
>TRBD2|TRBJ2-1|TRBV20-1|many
CSQPGLSNEQFF
TGCAGTCAACCGGGACTAAGCAATGAGCAGTTCTTC
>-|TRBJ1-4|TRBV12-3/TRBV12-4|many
CASSPSGGAGKLFF
TGTGCCAGCAGTCCAAGTGGAGGTGCCGGTAAACTGTTTTTT
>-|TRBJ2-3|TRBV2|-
CASSPTPDTQYF
TGTGCCAGCAGTCCTACTCCGGATACGCAGTATTTT
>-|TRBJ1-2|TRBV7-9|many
CASSLSSVNYGYTF
TGTGCCAGCAGCTTAAGTTCGGTAAACTATGGCTACACCTTC
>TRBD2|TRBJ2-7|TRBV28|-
CASSPIAGGLYDQYF
TGTGCCAGCAGCCCTATAGCGGGGGGCCTCTACGATCAGTACTTC
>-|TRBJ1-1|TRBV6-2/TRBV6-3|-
CASSPYSCNTESFF
TGTGCCAGCAGTCCCTACTCCTGCAACACTGAATCTTTCTTT
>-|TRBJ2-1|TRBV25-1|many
CASTQGGENNEQFF
TGTGCCAGCACCCAAGGAGGGGAGAACAATGAGCAGTTCTTC
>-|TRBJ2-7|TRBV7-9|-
CASSARSLYRYF
TGTGCCAGCAGCGCTCGGTCTCTTTATCGGTACTTC
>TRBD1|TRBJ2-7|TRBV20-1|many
CSAQQGQGTYEQYF
TGCAGTGCCCAGCAGGGACAGGGCACCTACGAGCAGTACTTC
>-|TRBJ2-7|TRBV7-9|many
CASSSGVYEQYF
TGTGCCAGCAGCTCAGGAGTTTACGAGCAGTACTTC
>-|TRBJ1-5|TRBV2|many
CASSEGKGTQPQHF
TGTGCCAGCAGTGAAGGAAAGGGTACTCAGCCCCAGCATTTT
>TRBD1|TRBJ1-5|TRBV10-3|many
CAISKDRGSNQPQHF
TGTGCCATCAGTAAGGACAGGGGTAGCAATCAGCCCCAGCATTTT
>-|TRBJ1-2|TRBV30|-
CAWSAGAGYTF
TGTGCCTGGAGTGCGGGGGCTGGCTACACCTTC
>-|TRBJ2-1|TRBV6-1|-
CASSLRGGGHNEQFF
TGTGCCAGCAGTCTTCGGGGTGGGGGCCACAATGAGCAGTTCTTC
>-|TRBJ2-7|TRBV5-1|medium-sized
CASSGSGSPYEQYF
TGCGCCAGCAGCGGGAGTGGGTCTCCCTACGAGCAGTACTTC
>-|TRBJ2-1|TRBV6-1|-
CASSWTVGKDEQFF
TGTGCCAGCAGCTGGACAGTTGGCAAAGATGAGCAGTTCTTC
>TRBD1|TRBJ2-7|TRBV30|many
CAWGRTGGYEQYF
TGTGCCTGGGGGCGGACAGGGGGCTACGAGCAGTACTTC
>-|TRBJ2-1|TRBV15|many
CATSGKDSRLSYNEQFF
TGTGCCACCAGCGGCAAGGACTCCCGACTCTCCTACAATGAGCAGTTCTTC
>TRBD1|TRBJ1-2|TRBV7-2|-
CASSLGTGDGYTF
TGTGCCAGCAGCTTGGGGACAGGGGACGGCTACACCTTC
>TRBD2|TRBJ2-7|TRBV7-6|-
CASSGGTSGRAFGGEQYF
TGTGCCAGCAGCGGTGGGACTAGCGGGAGGGCCTTCGGAGGTGAGCAGTACTTC
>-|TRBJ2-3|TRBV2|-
CASYQVVDTQYF
TGTGCCTCCTATCAGGTCGTCGATACGCAGTATTTT
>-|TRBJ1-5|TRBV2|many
CASRVGSPNQPQHF
TGTGCCAGCAGGGTGGGTTCCCCAAATCAGCCCCAGCATTTT
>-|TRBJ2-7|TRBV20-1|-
CSARDRQTVGEQYF
TGCAGTGCTAGAGATCGTCAAACCGTGGGTGAGCAGTACTTC
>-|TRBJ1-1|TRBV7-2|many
CASSLRGFGAFF
TGTGCCAGCAGCTTACGGGGATTTGGAGCTTTCTTT
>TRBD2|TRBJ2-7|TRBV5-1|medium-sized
CASSLGLASYEQYF
TGCGCCAGCAGCCTCGGACTAGCGTCCTACGAGCAGTACTTC
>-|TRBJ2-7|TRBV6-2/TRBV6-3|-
CASSYGYPLSYEQYF
TGTGCCAGCAGCTATGGGTACCCTCTTTCCTATGAGCAGTACTTC
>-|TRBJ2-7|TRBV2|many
CASRASGSLNEQYF
TGTGCCAGCAGAGCTTCCGGGTCCCTAAACGAGCAGTACTTC
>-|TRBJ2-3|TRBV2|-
CASSSNTQYF
TGTGCCAGCAGTTCCAATACGCAGTATTTT
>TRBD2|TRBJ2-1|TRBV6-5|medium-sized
CASSYRPLAVSYNEQFF
TGTGCCAGCAGTTATCGGCCACTAGCGGTCTCCTACAATGAGCAGTTCTTC
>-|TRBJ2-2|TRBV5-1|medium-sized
CASSLGLASASGGELFF
TGCGCCAGCAGCTTGGGTCTTGCTAGCGCCTCGGGAGGGGAGCTGTTTTTT
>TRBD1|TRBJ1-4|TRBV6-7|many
CASSPTTRDRETPTNEKLFF
TGTGCCAGCAGCCCCACGACCCGGGACAGGGAAACCCCAACTAATGAAAAACTGTTTTTT
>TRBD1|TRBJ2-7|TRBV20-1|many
CSATGDRNYEQYF
TGCAGTGCTACCGGGGACAGAAACTACGAGCAGTACTTC
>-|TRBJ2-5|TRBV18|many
CASSSGGTAQETQYF
TGTGCCAGCTCATCGGGGGGGACAGCTCAAGAGACCCAGTACTTC
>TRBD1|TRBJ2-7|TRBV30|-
CAWSSTGVDQYF
TGTGCCTGGAGTTCGACAGGGGTCGATCAGTACTTC
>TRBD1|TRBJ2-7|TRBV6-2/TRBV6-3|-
CASSYDGQGPYEQYF
TGTGCCAGTAGTTACGACGGACAGGGGCCCTACGAGCAGTACTTC
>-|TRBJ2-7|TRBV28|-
CASSTVAGPFGEQYF
TGTGCCAGCAGCACAGTGGCGGGACCCTTCGGCGAGCAGTACTTC
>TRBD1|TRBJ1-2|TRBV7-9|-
CASSLFGTGHVYTF
TGTGCCAGCAGCTTATTTGGGACAGGGCATGTCTACACCTTC